This T cell receptor (beta chain) is from a study of blood T cell repertoires in COVID-19. This clone was observed a handful of times. Using immunoSEQ multiplex PCR, the repertoire was profiled, and TCRdb retains in-frame clones only, with some absent. Found here are roughly 180,000 clones, about four fifths of them singletons; the top ten hold 15% to 20%. The CDR3 covers 15 residues. Per the germline V gene, CDR1 is SGHDT and CDR2 is YYEEEE. V was trimmed by 0 bases and J by 5 bases, leaving 14 bases between them. This chain uses TRBV5-6 with TRBJ2-5, with D tentatively TRBD1 (5 bases). This receptor was taken from a man aged 55 to 69 who had recovered from COVID-19. Sequencing used PBMCs or T cells enriched from blood (not recorded which). CDR3 loop: CASSLGVGLRETQYF. In nucleotides, the CDR3 is TGTGCCAGCAGCTTGGGTGTGGGGCTCAGGGAGACCCAGTACTTC. The full variable domain, completed using reference TRBV5-6 and TRBJ2-5, is DAGVTQSPTHLIKTRGQQVTLRCSPKSGHDTVSWYQQALGQGPQFIFQYYEEEERQRGNFPDRFSGHQFPNYSSELNVNALLLGDSALYLCASSLGVGLRETQYFGPGTRLLVL.